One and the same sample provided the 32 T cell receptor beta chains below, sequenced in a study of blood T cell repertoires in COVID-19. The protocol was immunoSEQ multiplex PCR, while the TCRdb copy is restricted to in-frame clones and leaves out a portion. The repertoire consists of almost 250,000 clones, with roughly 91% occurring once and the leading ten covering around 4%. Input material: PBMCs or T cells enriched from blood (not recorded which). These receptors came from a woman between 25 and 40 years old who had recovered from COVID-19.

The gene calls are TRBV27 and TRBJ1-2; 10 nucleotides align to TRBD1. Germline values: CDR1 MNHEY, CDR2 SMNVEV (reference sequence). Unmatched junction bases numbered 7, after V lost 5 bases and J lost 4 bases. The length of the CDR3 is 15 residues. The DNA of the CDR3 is TGTGCCAGCAGTCTTCACCGGGACAGGGGCTATGGCTACACCTTC. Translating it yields CASSLHRDRGYGYTF.

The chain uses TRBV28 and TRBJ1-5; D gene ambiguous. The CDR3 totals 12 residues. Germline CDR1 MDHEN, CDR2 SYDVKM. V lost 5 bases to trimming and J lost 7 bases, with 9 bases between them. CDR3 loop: CASSSGEQPQHF. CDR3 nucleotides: TGTGCCAGCAGTAGCGGGGAACAGCCCCAGCATTTT.

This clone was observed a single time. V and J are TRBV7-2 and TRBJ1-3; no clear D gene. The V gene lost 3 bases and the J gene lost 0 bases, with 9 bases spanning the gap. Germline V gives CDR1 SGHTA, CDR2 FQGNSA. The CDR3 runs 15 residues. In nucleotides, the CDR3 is TGTGCCAGCAGCTTTAGCGGATACTCTGGAAACACCATATATTTT. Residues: CASSFSGYSGNTIYF.

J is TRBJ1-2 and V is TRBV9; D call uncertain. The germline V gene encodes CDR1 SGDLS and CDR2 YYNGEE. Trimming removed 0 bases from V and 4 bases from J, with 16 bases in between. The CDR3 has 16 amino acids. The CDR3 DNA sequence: TGTGCCAGCAGCGTAGATGGAGAAGGAGACGCCTATGGCTACACCTTC. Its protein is CASSVDGEGDAYGYTF.

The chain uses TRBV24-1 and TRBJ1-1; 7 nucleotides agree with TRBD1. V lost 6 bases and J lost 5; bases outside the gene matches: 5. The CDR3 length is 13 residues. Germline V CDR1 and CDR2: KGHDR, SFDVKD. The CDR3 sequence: CATSKTGITEAFF. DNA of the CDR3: TGTGCCACCAGTAAGACAGGGATAACTGAAGCTTTCTTT.

The CDR3 protein is CASAQGYKYEQYF. The CDR3 bases are TGTGCCAGCGCGCAGGGGTACAAGTACGAGCAGTACTTC. The chain combines TRBV12-3 or TRBV12-4 with TRBJ2-7, with D perhaps TRBD1 (6 bases). The CDR3 totals 13 residues. V was shortened by 8 bases and J by 4 bases, with 15 bases between the two germline ends.

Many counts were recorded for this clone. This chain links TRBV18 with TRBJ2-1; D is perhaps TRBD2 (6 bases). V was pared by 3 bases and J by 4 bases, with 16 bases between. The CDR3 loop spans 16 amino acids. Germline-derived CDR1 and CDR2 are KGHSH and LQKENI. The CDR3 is CASSPGDFRLYNEQFF. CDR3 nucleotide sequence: TGTGCCAGCTCACCGGGGGACTTCCGTTTGTACAATGAGCAGTTCTTC.

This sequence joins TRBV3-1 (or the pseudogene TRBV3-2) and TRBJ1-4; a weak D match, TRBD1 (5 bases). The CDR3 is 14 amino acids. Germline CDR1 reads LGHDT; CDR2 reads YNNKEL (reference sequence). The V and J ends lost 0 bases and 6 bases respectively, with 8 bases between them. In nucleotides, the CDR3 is TGTGCCAGCAGCCAAGATGCGGGGGATGAAAAACTGTTTTTT. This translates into CASSQDAGDEKLFF.

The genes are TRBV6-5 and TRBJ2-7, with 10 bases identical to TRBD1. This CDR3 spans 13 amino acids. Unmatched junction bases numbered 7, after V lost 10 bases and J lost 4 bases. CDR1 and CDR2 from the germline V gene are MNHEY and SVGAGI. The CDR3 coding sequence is TGTGCCACCACGGGACAGGGGTCGTACGAGCAGTACTTC. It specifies CATTGQGSYEQYF.

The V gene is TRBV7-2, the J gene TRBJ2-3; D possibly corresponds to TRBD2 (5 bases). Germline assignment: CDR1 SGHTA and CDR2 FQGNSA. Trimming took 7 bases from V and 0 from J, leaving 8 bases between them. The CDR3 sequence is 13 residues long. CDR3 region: CASIQRSTDTQYF. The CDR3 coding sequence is TGTGCCAGCATCCAGCGGAGCACAGATACGCAGTATTTT.

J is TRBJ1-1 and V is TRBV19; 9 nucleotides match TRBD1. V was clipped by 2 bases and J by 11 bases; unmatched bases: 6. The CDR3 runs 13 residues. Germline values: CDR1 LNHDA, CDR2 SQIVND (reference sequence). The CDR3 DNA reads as TGTGCCAGTAGTATAACACAGGGGGCGAACGCTTTCTTT. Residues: CASSITQGANAFF. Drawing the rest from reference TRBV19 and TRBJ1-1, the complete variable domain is DGGITQSPKYLFRKEGQNVTLSCEQNLNHDAMYWYRQDPGQGLRLIYYSQIVNDFQKGDIAEGYSVSREKKESFPLTVTSAQKNPTAFYLCASSITQGANAFFGQGTRLTVV.

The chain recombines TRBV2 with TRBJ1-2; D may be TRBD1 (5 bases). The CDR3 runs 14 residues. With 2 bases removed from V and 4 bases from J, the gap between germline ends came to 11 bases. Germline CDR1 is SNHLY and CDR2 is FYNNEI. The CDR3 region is CASSERDYFYGYTF. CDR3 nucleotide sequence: TGTGCCAGCAGTGAAAGGGACTACTTCTATGGCTACACCTTC.

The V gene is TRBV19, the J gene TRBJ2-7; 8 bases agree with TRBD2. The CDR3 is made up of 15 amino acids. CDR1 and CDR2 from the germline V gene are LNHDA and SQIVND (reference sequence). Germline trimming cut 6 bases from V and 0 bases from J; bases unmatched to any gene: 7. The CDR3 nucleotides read TGTGCCAGTAGCGCGGGGGGAGGGGGCTCCTACGAGCAGTACTTC. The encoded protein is CASSAGGGGSYEQYF.

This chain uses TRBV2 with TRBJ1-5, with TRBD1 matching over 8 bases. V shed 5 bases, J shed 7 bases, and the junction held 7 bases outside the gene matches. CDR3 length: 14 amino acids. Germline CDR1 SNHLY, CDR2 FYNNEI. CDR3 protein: CASSNWGQEQPQHF. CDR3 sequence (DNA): TGTGCCAGCAGTAATTGGGGACAGGAACAGCCCCAGCATTTT.

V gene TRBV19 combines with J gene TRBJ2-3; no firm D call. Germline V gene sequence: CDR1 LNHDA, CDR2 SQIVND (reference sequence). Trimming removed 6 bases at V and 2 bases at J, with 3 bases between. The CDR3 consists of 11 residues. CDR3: CASSHTDTQYF. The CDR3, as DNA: TGTGCCAGTAGCCACACAGATACGCAGTATTTT.

CDR3: CAWSSSYRNVYEQYF. As DNA, the CDR3 is TGTGCCTGGAGTAGTAGTTACCGAAATGTCTACGAGCAGTACTTC. This chain uses TRBV30 with TRBJ2-7; D unclear. The CDR3 extends over 15 amino acids. The V and J ends lost 2 bases and 3 bases respectively, with 17 bases between them. CDR1 is GTSNPN and CDR2 is SVGIG in the germline V gene (reference sequence). The entire variable domain, with the rest obtained from reference TRBV30 and TRBJ2-7, is as follows: SQTIHQWPATLVQPVGSPLSLECTVEGTSNPNLYWYRQAAGRGLQLLFYSVGIGQISSEVPQNLSASRPQDRQFILSSKKLLLSDSGFYLCAWSSSYRNVYEQYFGPGTRLTVT.

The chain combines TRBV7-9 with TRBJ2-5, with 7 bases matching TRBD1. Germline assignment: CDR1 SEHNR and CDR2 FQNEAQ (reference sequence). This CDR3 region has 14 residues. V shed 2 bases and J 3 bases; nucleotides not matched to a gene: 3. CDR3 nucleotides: TGTGCCAGCAGCTTACAGGGGGTAGAAGAGACCCAGTACTTC. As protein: CASSLQGVEETQYF.

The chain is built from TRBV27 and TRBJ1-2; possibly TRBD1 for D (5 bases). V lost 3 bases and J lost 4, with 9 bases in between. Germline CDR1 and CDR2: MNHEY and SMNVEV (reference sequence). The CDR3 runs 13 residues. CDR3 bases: TGTGCCAGCAGTTTCGGGGGACCCTATGGCTACACCTTC. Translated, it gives CASSFGGPYGYTF.

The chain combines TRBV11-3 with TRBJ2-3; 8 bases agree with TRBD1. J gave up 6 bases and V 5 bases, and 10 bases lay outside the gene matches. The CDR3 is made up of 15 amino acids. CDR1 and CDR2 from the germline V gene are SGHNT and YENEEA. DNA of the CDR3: TGTGCCAGCAGCCCGAGGGGGGCAGGGGGCGATACGCAGTATTTT. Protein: CASSPRGAGGDTQYF.

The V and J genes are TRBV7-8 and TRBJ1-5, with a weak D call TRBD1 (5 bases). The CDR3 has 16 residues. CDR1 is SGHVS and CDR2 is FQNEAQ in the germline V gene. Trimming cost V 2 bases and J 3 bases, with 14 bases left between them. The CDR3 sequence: CASSLSRVRDNQPQHF. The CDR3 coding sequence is TGTGCCAGCAGCTTATCCAGGGTTAGGGACAATCAGCCCCAGCATTTT. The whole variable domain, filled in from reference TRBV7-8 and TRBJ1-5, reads GAGVSQSPRYKVAKRGQDVALRCDPISGHVSLFWYQQALGQGPEFLTYFQNEAQLDKSGLPSDRFFAERPEGSVSTLKIQRTQQEDSAVYLCASSLSRVRDNQPQHFGDGTRLSIL.

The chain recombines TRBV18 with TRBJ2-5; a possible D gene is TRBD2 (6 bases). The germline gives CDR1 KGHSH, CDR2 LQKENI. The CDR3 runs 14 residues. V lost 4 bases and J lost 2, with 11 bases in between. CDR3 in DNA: TGTGCCAGCTCACGGGCAGGGACTCAAGAGACCCAGTACTTC. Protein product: CASSRAGTQETQYF.

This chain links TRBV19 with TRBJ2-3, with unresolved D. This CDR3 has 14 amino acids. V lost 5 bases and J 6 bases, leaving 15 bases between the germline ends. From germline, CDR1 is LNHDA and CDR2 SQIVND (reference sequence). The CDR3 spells CASSPGSTSDTQYF. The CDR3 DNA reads TGTGCCAGTAGTCCCGGGTCTACGTCTGATACGCAGTATTTT. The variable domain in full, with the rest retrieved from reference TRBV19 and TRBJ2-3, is DGGITQSPKYLFRKEGQNVTLSCEQNLNHDAMYWYRQDPGQGLRLIYYSQIVNDFQKGDIAEGYSVSREKKESFPLTVTSAQKNPTAFYLCASSPGSTSDTQYFGPGTRLTVL.

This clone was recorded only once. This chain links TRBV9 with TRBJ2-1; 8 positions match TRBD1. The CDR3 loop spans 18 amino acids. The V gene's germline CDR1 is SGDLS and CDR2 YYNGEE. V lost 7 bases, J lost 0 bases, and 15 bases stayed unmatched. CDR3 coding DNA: TGTGCCAGCGGAGGACAGGGATGGTTCCAGAGCTCCTACAATGAGCAGTTCTTC. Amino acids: CASGGQGWFQSSYNEQFF.

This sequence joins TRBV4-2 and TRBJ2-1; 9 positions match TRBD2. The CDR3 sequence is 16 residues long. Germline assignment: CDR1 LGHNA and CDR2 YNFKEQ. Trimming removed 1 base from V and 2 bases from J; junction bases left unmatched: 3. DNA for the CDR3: TGTGCCAGCAGCCAAGTCGCTAGCGGGACCTACAATGAGCAGTTCTTC. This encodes CASSQVASGTYNEQFF.

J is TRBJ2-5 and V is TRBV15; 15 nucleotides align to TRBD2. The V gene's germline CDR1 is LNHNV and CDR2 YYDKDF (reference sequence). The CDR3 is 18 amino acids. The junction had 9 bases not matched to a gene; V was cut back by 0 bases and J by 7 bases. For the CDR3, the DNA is TGTGCCACCAGCAGAGATTGGGGACTAGCGGGAGGCCGGGTGACCCAGTACTTC. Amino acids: CATSRDWGLAGGRVTQYF. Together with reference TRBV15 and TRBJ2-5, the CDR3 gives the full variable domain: DAMVIQNPRYQVTQFGKPVTLSCSQTLNHNVMYWYQQKSSQAPKLLFHYYDKDFNNEADTPDNFQSRRPNTSFCFLDIRSPGLGDTAMYLCATSRDWGLAGGRVTQYFGPGTRLLVL.

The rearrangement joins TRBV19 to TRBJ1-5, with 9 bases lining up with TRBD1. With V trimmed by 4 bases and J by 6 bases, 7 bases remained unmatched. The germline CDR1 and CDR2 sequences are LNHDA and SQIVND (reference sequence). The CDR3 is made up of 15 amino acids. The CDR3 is CASSTGTGRSQPQHF. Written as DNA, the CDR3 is TGTGCCAGTAGTACCGGGACAGGGAGAAGTCAGCCCCAGCATTTT.

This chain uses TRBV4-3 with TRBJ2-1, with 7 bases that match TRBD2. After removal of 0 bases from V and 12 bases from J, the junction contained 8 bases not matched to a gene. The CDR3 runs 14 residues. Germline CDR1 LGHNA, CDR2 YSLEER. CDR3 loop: CASSQEISAGLQFF. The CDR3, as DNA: TGCGCCAGCAGCCAAGAAATCTCAGCGGGACTGCAGTTCTTC.

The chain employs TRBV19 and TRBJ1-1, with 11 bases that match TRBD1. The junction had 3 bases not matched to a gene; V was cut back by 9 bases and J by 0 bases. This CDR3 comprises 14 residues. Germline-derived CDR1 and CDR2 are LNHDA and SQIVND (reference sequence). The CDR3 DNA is TGTGCCAGCCGGGACAGGGGGATGAACACTGAAGCTTTCTTT. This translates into CASRDRGMNTEAFF.

The CDR3 bases are TGTGCCACCTCAGAGGATAAGCAGGGCGTATCGAACACCGGGGAGCTGTTTTTT. Translation gives CATSEDKQGVSNTGELFF. V and J are TRBV28 and TRBJ2-2; possible D gene TRBD1, 5 bases. Trimming shortened V by 10 bases and J by 0 bases, and 24 bases separated the two germline ends. The CDR3 has 18 amino acids. Germline assignment: CDR1 MDHEN and CDR2 SYDVKM.

The CDR3 reads CASTDRPNSPLHF. In nucleotides, the CDR3 is TGTGCCAGTACCGACAGACCTAATTCACCCCTCCACTTT. The genes are TRBV19 and TRBJ1-6, with TRBD1 as a possible D gene (5 bases). The V gene lost 7 bases and the J gene lost 6 bases, with 10 bases spanning the gap. Germline lookup yields CDR1 LNHDA and CDR2 SQIVND (reference sequence). There are 13 residues in the CDR3.

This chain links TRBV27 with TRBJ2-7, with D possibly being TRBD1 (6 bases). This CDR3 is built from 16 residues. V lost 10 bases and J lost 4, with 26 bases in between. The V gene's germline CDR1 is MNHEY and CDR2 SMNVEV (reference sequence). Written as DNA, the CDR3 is TGTGCCACCAACCTAGGGGGATGGACAGTTACATACGAGCAGTACTTC. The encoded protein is CATNLGGWTVTYEQYF.

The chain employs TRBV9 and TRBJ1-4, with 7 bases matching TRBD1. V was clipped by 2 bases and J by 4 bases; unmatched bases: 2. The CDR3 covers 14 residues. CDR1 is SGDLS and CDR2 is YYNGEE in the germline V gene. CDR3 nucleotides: TGTGCCAGCAGCGTCGGGACAGTTAATGAAAAACTGTTTTTT. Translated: CASSVGTVNEKLFF.